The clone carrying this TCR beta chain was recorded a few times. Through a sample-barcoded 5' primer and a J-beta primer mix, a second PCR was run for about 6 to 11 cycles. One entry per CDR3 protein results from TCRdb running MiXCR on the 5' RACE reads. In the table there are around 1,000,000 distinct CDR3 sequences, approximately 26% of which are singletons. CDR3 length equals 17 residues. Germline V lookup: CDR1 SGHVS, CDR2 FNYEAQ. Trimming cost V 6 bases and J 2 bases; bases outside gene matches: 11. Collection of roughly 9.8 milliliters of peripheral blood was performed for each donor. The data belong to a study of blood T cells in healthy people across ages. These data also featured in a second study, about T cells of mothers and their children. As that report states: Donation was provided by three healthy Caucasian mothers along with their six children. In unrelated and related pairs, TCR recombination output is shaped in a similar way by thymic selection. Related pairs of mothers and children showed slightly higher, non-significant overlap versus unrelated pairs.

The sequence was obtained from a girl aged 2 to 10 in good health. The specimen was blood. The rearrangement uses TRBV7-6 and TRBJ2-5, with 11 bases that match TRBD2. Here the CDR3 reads CASSHIRTSGYQETQYF. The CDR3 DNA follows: TGTGCCAGCAGTCATATTAGGACTAGCGGGTATCAAGAGACCCAGTACTTC. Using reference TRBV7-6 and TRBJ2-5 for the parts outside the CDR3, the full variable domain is GAGVSQSPRYKVTKRGQDVALRCDPISGHVSLYWYRQALGQGPEFLTYFNYEAQQDKSGLPNDRFSAERPEGSISTLTIQRTEQRDSAMYRCASSHIRTSGYQETQYFGPGTRLLVL.